Listed below are T cell receptor beta chains from one sample, sequenced in a study of shared T cell receptors in the human thymus. Only in-frame clones appear in the TCRdb table, and some are missing; sequencing was by immunoSEQ multiplex PCR. The table lists over 450,000 clones, about 84% of them singletons. The data also belong to a second study, concerning human thymus T cells.

The sequenced sample was thymocytes. Receptors were obtained from a boy younger than two with a congenital heart defect. Both conserved end residues are part of each CDR3. The D gene is left open where the match is weak. The size entry is marked missing in some rows and otherwise reads once, few, many or a size class.

abundance | j_gene | v_gene | d_gene | CDR3nt | CDR3aa
. | TRBJ2-4 | TRBV5-1 | TRBD2 | TGCGCCAGCAGCCCCCCGGCCTCACTAGCGGCCAAAAACATTCAGTACTTC | CASSPPASLAAKNIQYF
. | TRBJ2-3 | TRBV4-2 | . | TGTGCCAGCAGCCCGCTGTCTTTAGCTGCGGCAAGGGATACGCAGTATTTT | CASSPLSLAAARDTQYF
. | TRBJ1-5 | TRBV10-1 | . | TGCGCCACAGAAAAGAGGCTAATCAATCAGCCCCAGCATTTT | CATEKRLINQPQHF
once | TRBJ2-1 | TRBV11-3 | . | TGTGCCAGCAGCCCACGGTACAATGAGCAGTTCTTC | CASSPRYNEQFF
. | TRBJ2-7 | TRBV7-3 | TRBD2 | TGTGCCAGCAGCTTAACGGGGGGACTAGAGGTAGACGAGCAGTACTTC | CASSLTGGLEVDEQYF
. | TRBJ2-1 | TRBV11-3 | TRBD2 | TGTGCCAGCGTTAGCGGGGGTAATGAGCAGTTCTTC | CASVSGGNEQFF
few | TRBJ2-1 | TRBV5-6 | TRBD2 | TGTGCCAGCAGCTTGGGACTAGCGGTTTCCTACAATGAGCAGTTCTTC | CASSLGLAVSYNEQFF
few | TRBJ2-5 | TRBV6-1 | TRBD1 | TGTGCCAGCGTACGACAGGGTCGCGAGACCCAGTACTTC | CASVRQGRETQYF
. | TRBJ1-1 | TRBV30 | . | TGTGCCTGGAGGAGAAGGTTTAGGGGGACTGAAGCTTTCTTT | CAWRRRFRGTEAFF
. | TRBJ2-7 | TRBV7-2 | . | TGTGCCAGCACCTCTGGGGGGTACGAGCAGTACTTC | CASTSGGYEQYF
few | TRBJ2-5 | TRBV29-1 | TRBD1 | TGCAGCGACCGGGACAGGGTTGAGTCCAAAGAGACCCAGTACTTC | CSDRDRVESKETQYF
. | TRBJ2-1 | TRBV7-3 | TRBD2 | TGTGCCAGCAGCTCTGGGCTGGCCACTAGCGGATACAATGAGCAGTTCTTC | CASSSGLATSGYNEQFF
. | TRBJ2-2 | TRBV11-2 | . | TGTGCCAGCAGCTCTCTAGCAGTCACCGGGGAGCTGTTTTTT | CASSSLAVTGELFF
. | TRBJ1-2 | TRBV27 | TRBD1 | TGTGCCAGCAGTTTAAGGACAGGTTTTTCGGGAGGCTACACCTTC | CASSLRTGFSGGYTF
. | TRBJ2-3 | TRBV5-1 | TRBD2 | TGCGCCAGCAGCTTGGCCAGACGGGAGGGACGGGGTATAGATACGCAGTATTTT | CASSLARREGRGIDTQYF
. | TRBJ2-3 | TRBV9 | TRBD2 | TGTGCCAGCAGCGGGGGACTAGCGAACACAGATACGCAGTATTTT | CASSGGLANTDTQYF
. | TRBJ2-1 | TRBV7-7 | TRBD2 | TGTGCTAGCAGCCTGACGGGACTAGCGGCCTTCAATGAGCAGTTCTTC | CASSLTGLAAFNEQFF
. | TRBJ2-3 | TRBV29-1 | . | TGCAGCGTTTATGTGGCGGGACGAACAGATACGCAGTATTTT | CSVYVAGRTDTQYF
. | TRBJ2-7 | TRBV7-6 | TRBD1 | TGTGCCAGCAGCTTTCACGCGAGGGACAGGGTGAGGCAGTACTTC | CASSFHARDRVRQYF
. | TRBJ2-1 | TRBV5-1 | . | TGCGCCAGCAGAGGCGGCGGGGTCTCAAACAATGAGCAGTTCTTC | CASRGGGVSNNEQFF
. | TRBJ2-3 | TRBV7-6 | TRBD2 | TGTGCCAGCAGCCCTAAAGAGGGAGGGGCCACAGATACGCAGTATTTT | CASSPKEGGATDTQYF
. | TRBJ2-1 | TRBV14 | . | TGTGCCAGCAGCCAAGATACACTTAAGACATACAATGAGCAGTTCTTC | CASSQDTLKTYNEQFF
. | TRBJ1-4 | TRBV27 | . | TGTGCCAGCAGCCAGGGTCAATGTGGGGACATGGGTGAAAAACTGTTTTTT | CASSQGQCGDMGEKLFF
. | TRBJ2-2 | TRBV7-6 | . | TGTGCCAGCAGCTACAGGACCGGGGAGCTGTTTTTT | CASSYRTGELFF
. | TRBJ2-3 | TRBV27 | . | TGTGCCAGCAGTTTACGAGGGCTAAGAGCGGCAGATACGCAGTATTTT | CASSLRGLRAADTQYF
. | TRBJ2-7 | TRBV30 | TRBD2 | TGTGCCTGGGTCCACAAGACTAGCGGGAGCTACGAGCAGTACTTC | CAWVHKTSGSYEQYF
. | TRBJ2-7 | TRBV28 | . | TGTGCCAGCAGAGTCGGCCGGGCGGGACTCGGCTCCTACGAGCAGTACTTC | CASRVGRAGLGSYEQYF
. | TRBJ2-3 | TRBV5-6 | TRBD2 | TGTGCCAGCAGCATCCAGACTAGCGGGAGGTCAGATACGCAGTATTTT | CASSIQTSGRSDTQYF
. | TRBJ2-3 | TRBV2 | . | TGTGCCAGCAGTGAAGCGCTAGACACAGATACGCAGTATTTT | CASSEALDTDTQYF
. | TRBJ2-3 | TRBV28 | TRBD1 | TGTGCCAGCAGTAAGAGGGGGCGCACAGATACGCAGTATTTT | CASSKRGRTDTQYF
few | TRBJ2-1 | TRBV6-1 | TRBD2 | TGTGCCAGCAGTGAATCGACTAGCGGGGCCCCAAAAACTTACAATGAGCAGTTCTTC | CASSESTSGAPKTYNEQFF
few | TRBJ2-7 | TRBV6-5 | TRBD1 | TGTGCCAGCAGACCGGGACAGGGCACCTACGAGCAGTACTTC | CASRPGQGTYEQYF
. | TRBJ2-7 | TRBV28 | . | TGTGCCAGCAGTTTGCCTACTAGCTCCTACGAGCAGTACTTC | CASSLPTSSYEQYF
. | TRBJ2-1 | TRBV18 | TRBD2 | TGTGCCAGCTCCGAGCGGGAGAACTACAATGAGCAGTTCTTC | CASSERENYNEQFF
. | TRBJ1-5 | TRBV5-1 | . | TGCGCCAGCAGCTTGAGTACGGTCGGGGGCAATCAGCCCCAGCATTTT | CASSLSTVGGNQPQHF
. | TRBJ2-2 | TRBV5-4 | TRBD2 | TGTGCCAGCAGACTGACTAGCGGGTCCACCGGGGAGCTGTTTTTT | CASRLTSGSTGELFF
. | TRBJ1-2 | TRBV28 | . | TGTGCCAGCAGTCCCAGGGTGGAGGGGCGGGATGGCTACACCTTC | CASSPRVEGRDGYTF
. | TRBJ2-7 | TRBV6-1 | TRBD2 | TGTGCCAGCAGTGAAACGACGGGAGGGCACAGCTACGAGCAGTACTTC | CASSETTGGHSYEQYF
. | TRBJ2-7 | TRBV12-5 | TRBD2 | TGTGCTAGTGGTCCCGGACTAGCGGGAGGTACAAGCGACGAGCAGTACTTC | CASGPGLAGGTSDEQYF
. | TRBJ2-7 | TRBV28 | TRBD1 | TGTGCCAGCAGCCGCCCCGGGACAGGGGGCGCCTACGAGCAGTACTTC | CASSRPGTGGAYEQYF
. | TRBJ2-7 | TRBV11-3 | TRBD2 | TGTGCCAGCAGCCTTAAGGGACTAGTGGGCTACGAGCAGTACTTC | CASSLKGLVGYEQYF